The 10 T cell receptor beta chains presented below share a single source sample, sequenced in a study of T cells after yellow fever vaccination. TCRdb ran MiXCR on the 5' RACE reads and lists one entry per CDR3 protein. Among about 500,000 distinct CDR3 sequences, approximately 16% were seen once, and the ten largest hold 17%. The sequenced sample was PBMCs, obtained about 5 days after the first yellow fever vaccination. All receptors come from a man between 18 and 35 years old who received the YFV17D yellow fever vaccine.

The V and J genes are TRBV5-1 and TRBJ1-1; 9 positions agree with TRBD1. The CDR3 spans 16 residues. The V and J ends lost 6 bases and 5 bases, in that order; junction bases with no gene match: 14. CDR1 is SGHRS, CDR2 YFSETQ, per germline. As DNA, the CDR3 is TGCGCCAGCACGCAAGGCCGACAGGGGGTTGGAACTGAAGCTTTCTTT. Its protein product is CASTQGRQGVGTEAFF.

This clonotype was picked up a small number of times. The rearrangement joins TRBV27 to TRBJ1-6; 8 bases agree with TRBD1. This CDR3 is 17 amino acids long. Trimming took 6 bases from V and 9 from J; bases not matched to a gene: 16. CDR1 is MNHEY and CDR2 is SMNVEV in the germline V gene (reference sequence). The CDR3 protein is CASSSPLRRGLGSPLHF. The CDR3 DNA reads TGTGCCAGCAGCAGTCCCCTCCGCAGGGGGCTTGGTTCACCCCTCCACTTT.

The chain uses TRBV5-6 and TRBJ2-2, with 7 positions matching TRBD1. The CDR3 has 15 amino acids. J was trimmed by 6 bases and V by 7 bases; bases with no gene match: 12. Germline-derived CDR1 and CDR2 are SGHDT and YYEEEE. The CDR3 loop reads CASRDRALVAGELFF. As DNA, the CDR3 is TGTGCCAGCCGCGACAGGGCGTTGGTCGCCGGGGAGCTGTTTTTT.

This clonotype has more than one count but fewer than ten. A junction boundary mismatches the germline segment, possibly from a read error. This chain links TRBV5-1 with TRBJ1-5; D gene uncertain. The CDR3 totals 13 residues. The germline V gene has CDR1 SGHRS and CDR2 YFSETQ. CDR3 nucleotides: TGTGCCAGCAGCTTGGATCCCCAGGCGCCCCAGCATTTT. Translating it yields CASSLDPQAPQHF. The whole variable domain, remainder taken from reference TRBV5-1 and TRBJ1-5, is KAGVTQTPRYLIKTRGQQVTLSCSPISGHRSVSWYQQTPGQGLQFLFEYFSETQRNKGNFPGRFSGRQFSNSRSEMNVSTLELGDSALYLCASSLDPQAPQHFGDGTRLSIL.

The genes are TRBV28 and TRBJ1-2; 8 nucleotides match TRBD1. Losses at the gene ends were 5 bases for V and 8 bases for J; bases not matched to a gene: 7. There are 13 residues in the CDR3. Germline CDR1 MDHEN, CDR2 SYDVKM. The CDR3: CASSAQDRAGYTF. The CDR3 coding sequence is TGTGCCAGCAGTGCCCAGGACAGGGCCGGCTACACCTTC.

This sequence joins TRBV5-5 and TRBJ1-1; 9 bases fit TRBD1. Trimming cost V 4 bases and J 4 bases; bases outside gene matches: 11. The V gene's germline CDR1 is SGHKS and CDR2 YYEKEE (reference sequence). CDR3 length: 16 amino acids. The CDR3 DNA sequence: TGTGCCAGCAGCCCGGGACAGGGATTCATTTTCACTGAAGCTTTCTTT. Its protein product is CASSPGQGFIFTEAFF.

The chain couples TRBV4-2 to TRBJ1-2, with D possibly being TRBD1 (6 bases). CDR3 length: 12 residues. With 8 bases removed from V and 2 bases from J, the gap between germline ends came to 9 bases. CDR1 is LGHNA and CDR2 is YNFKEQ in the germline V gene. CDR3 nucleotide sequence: TGTGCCAGCGAAGGACAGAACTATGGCTACACCTTC. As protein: CASEGQNYGYTF.

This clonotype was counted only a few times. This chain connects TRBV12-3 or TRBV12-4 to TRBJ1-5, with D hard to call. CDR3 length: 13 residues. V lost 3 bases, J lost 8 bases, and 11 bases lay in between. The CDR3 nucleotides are TGTGCCAGCAGTTTCCTCGCGGTGAAGCCCCAGCATTTT. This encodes CASSFLAVKPQHF.

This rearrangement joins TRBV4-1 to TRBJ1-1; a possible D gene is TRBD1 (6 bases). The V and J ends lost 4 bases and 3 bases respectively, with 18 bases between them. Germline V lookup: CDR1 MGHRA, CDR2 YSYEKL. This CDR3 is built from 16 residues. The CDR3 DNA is TGCGCCAGCAGCCCCCAGGCTTACGGGGGGCACACTGAAGCTTTCTTT. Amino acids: CASSPQAYGGHTEAFF.

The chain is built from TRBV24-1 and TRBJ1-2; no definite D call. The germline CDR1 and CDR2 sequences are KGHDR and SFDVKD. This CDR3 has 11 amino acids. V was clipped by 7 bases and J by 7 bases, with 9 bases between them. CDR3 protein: CATSAGSGYTF. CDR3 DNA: TGTGCCACCAGCGCCGGGTCTGGCTACACCTTC.